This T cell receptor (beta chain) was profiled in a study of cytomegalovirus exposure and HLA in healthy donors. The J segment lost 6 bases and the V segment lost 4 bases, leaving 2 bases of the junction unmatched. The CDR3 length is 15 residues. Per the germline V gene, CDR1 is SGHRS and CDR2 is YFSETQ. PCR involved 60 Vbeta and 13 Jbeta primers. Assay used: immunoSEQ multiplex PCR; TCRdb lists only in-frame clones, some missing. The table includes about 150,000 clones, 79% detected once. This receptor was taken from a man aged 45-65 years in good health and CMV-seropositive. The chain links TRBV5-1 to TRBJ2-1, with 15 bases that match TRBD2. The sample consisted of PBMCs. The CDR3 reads CASSGTSGRTNEQFF. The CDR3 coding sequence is TGCGCCAGCAGCGGGACTAGCGGGAGGACCAATGAGCAGTTCTTC.